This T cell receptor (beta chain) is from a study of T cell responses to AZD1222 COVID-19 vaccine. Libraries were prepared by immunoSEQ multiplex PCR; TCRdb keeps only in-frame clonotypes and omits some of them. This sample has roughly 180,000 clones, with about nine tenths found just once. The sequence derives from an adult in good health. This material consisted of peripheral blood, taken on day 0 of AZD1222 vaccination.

In DNA form, the CDR3 reads TGTGCCACCGCGGGACTAGCGGGCTCCTACAATGAGCAGTTCTTC. Its translation is CATAGLAGSYNEQFF. The rearrangement links TRBV19 to TRBJ2-1, with 12 positions matching TRBD2. The CDR3 is made up of 15 amino acids. Trimming took 10 bases from V and 0 from J; bases not matched to a gene: 4. Germline CDR1 is LNHDA and CDR2 is SQIVND (reference sequence).